Listed below are T cell receptor beta chains from one sample, sequenced in a study of beta chain features in type 1 diabetes. TCRdb keeps only in-frame clones here, not all; method: immunoSEQ multiplex PCR. The table includes about 390,000 clones, around a tenth detected once. The sample consisted of central memory CD4+ T cells from blood. These receptors were obtained from a man aged 30 to 45 with type 1 diabetes. The conserved cysteine and the conserved F or W are not part of the CDR3 here.

j_gene: TRBJ2-1
v_gene: TRBV29-1
CDR3aa: SVGQGKRTDNEQF

j_gene: TRBJ2-3
v_gene: TRBV5-1
CDR3aa: ASSSGLAETDTQY

j_gene: TRBJ2-1
v_gene: TRBV28
CDR3aa: ASSLPPGQSNEQF

j_gene: TRBJ2-7
v_gene: TRBV28
CDR3aa: ASSLLGTGGYEQY

j_gene: TRBJ1-3
v_gene: TRBV5-1
CDR3aa: ASSLVGDRGNTIY

j_gene: TRBJ2-7
v_gene: TRBV14
CDR3aa: ASSQGEPRYEQY

j_gene: TRBJ2-7
v_gene: TRBV10-3
CDR3aa: AIALAGSYEQY

j_gene: TRBJ1-1
v_gene: TRBV27
CDR3aa: ASSLWGGEAF

j_gene: TRBJ2-5
v_gene: TRBV2
CDR3aa: ASTQQGGDETQY

j_gene: TRBJ2-1
v_gene: TRBV5-1
CDR3aa: ASSPRTSGSGRGEF

j_gene: TRBJ2-7
v_gene: TRBV5-1
CDR3aa: ASRPGGGTDYEQY

j_gene: TRBJ1-1
v_gene: TRBV27
CDR3aa: ASSLSTLRLTMNTEAF

j_gene: TRBJ2-3
v_gene: TRBV10-3
CDR3aa: AIKGGSSTDTQY

j_gene: TRBJ2-7
v_gene: TRBV6-6
CDR3aa: ASSSPEEQY

j_gene: TRBJ2-5
v_gene: TRBV18
CDR3aa: ASSRTEEETQY

j_gene: TRBJ2-3
v_gene: TRBV5-1
CDR3aa: ASSRRAVDSTDTQY

j_gene: TRBJ2-3
v_gene: TRBV12-5
CDR3aa: ASGSTVNTQY

j_gene: .
v_gene: TRBV29-1
CDR3aa: SARTGNYEQY

j_gene: TRBJ1-1
v_gene: TRBV11-2
CDR3aa: ASSFSLRTGGNTEAF

j_gene: TRBJ2-7
v_gene: TRBV6-1
CDR3aa: ASSAGQWSSPFSYEQY